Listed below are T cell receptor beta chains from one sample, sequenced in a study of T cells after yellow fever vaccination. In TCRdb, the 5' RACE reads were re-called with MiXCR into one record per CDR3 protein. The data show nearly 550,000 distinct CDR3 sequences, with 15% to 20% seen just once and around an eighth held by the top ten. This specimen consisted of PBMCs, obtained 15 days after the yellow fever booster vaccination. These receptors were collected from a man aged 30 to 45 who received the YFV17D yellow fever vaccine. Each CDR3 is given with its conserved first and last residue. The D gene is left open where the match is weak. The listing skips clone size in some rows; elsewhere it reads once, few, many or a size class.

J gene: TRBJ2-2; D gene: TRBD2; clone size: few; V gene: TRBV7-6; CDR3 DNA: TGTGCCAGCAGCCTCGGGGGGGTGGCGAACACCGGGGAGCTGTTTTTT; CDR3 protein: CASSLGGVANTGELFF
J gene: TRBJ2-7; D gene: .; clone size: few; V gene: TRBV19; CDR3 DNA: TGTGCCAGTAGTATTGGGAGAGGGGGCTACGAGCAGTACTTC; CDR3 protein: CASSIGRGGYEQYF
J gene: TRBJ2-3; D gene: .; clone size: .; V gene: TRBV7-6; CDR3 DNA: TGTGCCAGCAGCTCAACCGGGATTAGCACAGATACGCAGTATTTT; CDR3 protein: CASSSTGISTDTQYF
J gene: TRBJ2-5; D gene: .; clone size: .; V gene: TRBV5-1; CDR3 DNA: TGCGCCAGCAGCGGAACAGGGCAAGAGACCCAGTACTTC; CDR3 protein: CASSGTGQETQYF
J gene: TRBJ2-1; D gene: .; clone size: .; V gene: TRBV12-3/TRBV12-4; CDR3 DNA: TGTGCCAGCTCAGAAGGACAGGCGGGGTATGAGCAGTTCTTC; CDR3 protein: CASSEGQAGYEQFF
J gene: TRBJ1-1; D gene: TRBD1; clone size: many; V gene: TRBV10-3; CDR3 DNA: TGTGCCATCAGTCCCGACAGGGGGTGGCACACTGAAGCTTTCTTT; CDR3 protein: CAISPDRGWHTEAFF
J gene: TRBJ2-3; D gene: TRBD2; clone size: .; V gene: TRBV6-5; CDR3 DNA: TGTGCCAGCAGTTATATTAGCGGGAGTGGGACAGATACGCAGTATTTT; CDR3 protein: CASSYISGSGTDTQYF
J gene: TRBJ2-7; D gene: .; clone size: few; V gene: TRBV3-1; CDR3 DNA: TGTGCCAGCAGCCAAGTCCCCCGGACGGCAGCAGACTACGAGCAGTACTTC; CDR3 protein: CASSQVPRTAADYEQYF
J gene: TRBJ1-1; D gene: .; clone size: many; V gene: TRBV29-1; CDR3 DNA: TGCAGCTCTCTGACCCCCACGAACACTGAAGCTTTCTTT; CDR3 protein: CSSLTPTNTEAFF
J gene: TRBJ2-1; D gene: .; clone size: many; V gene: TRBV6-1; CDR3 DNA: TGTGCCAGCAGTCTCGGGAGAGGGTCCTACAATGAGCAGTTCTTC; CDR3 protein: CASSLGRGSYNEQFF
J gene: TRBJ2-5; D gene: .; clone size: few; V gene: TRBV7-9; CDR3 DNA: TGTGCCAGCAGCTTTCGAGTTCGGACAGTGCAAGAGACCCAGTACTTC; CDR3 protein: CASSFRVRTVQETQYF
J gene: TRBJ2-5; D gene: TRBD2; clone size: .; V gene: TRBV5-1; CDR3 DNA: TGCGCCAGCAGCGCCGGGACTAGCGAGGGCGAGACCCAGTACTTC; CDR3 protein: CASSAGTSEGETQYF
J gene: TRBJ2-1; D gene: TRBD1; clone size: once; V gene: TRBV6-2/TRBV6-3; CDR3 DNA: TGTGCCAGCACCCGGACAGGGGGCCGACACCTGCGGAATGAGCAGTTCTTC; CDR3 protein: CASTRTGGRHLRNEQFF
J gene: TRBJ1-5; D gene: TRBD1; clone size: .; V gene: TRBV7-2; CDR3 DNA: TGTGCCAGCGGTCCCGGGACAGCTAATCAGCCCCAGCATTTT; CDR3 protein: CASGPGTANQPQHF
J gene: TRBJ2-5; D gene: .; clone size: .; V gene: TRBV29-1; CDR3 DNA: TGCAGCGTTGAAGAACCTCGGACGGTACAAGAGACCCAGTACTTC; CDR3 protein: CSVEEPRTVQETQYF
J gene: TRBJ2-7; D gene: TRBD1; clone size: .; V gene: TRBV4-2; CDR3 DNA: TGTGCCAGCAGCCAAGAAGCAGGGGGTGTGAACGAGCAGTACTTC; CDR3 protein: CASSQEAGGVNEQYF
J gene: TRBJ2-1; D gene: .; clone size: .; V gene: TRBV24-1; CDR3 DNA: TGTGCCACCAGTGATGACTCCTACAATGAGCAGTTCTTC; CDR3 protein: CATSDDSYNEQFF
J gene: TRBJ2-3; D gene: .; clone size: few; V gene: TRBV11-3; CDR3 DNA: TGTGCCAGCAGCTTAGGTGGTTGGGGGCGCGGCACAGATACGCAGTATTTT; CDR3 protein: CASSLGGWGRGTDTQYF
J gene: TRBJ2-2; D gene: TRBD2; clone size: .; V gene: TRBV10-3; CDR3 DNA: TGTGCCATCAGTGAGATAGCGGGAGGGTCCGGGGAGCTGTTTTTT; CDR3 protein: CAISEIAGGSGELFF
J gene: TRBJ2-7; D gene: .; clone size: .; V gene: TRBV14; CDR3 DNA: TGTGCCAGCAGCCTACCGGACTTGTACTTC; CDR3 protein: CASSLPDLYF
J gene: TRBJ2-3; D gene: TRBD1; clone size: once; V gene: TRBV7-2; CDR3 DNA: TGTGCCAGCAGCTCACCAGGGGGCATGGATACGCAGTATTTT; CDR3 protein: CASSSPGGMDTQYF
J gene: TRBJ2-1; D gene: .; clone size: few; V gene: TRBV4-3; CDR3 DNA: TGCGCCAGCAGCCAAGATGGGAGTGAGCAGTTCTTC; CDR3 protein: CASSQDGSEQFF
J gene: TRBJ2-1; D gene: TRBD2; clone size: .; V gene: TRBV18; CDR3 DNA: TGTGCCAGCTCACCACCCCAGCGGGATTACAATGAGCAGTTCTTC; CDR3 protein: CASSPPQRDYNEQFF
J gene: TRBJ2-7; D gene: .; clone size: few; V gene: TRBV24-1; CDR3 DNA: TGTGCCACCAGTGCCCGAGATGGAAACTACGAGCAGTACTTC; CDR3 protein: CATSARDGNYEQYF
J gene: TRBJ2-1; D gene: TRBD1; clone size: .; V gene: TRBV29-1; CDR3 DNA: TGCAGCGTTGAACAGGGGGCGGTAGCGGATGAGCAGTTCTTC; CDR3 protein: CSVEQGAVADEQFF
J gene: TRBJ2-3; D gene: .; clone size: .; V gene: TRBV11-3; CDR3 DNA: TGTGCCAGCAGCCGGAGGGGTGCGACAGATACGCAGTATTTT; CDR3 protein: CASSRRGATDTQYF
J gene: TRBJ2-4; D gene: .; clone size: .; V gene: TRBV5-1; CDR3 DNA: TGCGCCAGCAGCTTGGAATGGGGGAAACAAAACATTCAGTACTTC; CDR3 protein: CASSLEWGKQNIQYF
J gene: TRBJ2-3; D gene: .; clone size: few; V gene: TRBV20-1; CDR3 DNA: TGCAGTGCAACCCTAGCTAGCACAGATACGCAGTATTTT; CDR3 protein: CSATLASTDTQYF
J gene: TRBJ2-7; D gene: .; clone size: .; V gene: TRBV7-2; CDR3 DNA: TGTGCCAGCAGCTCCCTGCCATCCTCCTACGAGCAGTACTTC; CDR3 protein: CASSSLPSSYEQYF
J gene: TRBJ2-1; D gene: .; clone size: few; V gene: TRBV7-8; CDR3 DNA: TGTGCCAGCAGCTTAGCGAAGACTGGGCTCGAGCAGTTCTTC; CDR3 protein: CASSLAKTGLEQFF
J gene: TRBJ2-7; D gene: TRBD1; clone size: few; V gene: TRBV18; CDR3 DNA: TGTGCCAGCTCACAAGACAGGGGAGACGAGCAGTACTTC; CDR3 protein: CASSQDRGDEQYF
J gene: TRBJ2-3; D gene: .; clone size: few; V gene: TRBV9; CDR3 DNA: TGTGCCAGCAGCGTAGGCACGGGAGATACGCAGTATTTT; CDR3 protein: CASSVGTGDTQYF
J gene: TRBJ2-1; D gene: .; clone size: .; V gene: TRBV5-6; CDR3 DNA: TGTGCCAGCGTAGGCGGAACAGGGATCAGCTACAATGAGCAGTTCTTC; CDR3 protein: CASVGGTGISYNEQFF
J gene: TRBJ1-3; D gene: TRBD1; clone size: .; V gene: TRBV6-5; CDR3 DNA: TGTGCCAGCAGTTACTTTGGGGTAACAGGGGGCCAAGGTGACACCATATATTTT; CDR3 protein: CASSYFGVTGGQGDTIYF
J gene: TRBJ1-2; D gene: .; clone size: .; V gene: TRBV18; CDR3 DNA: TGTGCCAGCTCACCAATCGGGGGGTCCGGCTACACCTTC; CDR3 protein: CASSPIGGSGYTF
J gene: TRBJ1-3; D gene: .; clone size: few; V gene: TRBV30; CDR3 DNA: TGTGCCTTTACCCGGGCAGGCAGCTCTGGAAACACCATATATTTT; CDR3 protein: CAFTRAGSSGNTIYF
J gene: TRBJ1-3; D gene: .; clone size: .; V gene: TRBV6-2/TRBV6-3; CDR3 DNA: TGTGCCAGCAACCCACGGGGAAGCTACTCTGGAAACACCATATATTTT; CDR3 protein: CASNPRGSYSGNTIYF
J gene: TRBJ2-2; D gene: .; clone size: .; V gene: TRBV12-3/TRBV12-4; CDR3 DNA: TGTGCCAGCAGGCACGTTCAGGGGATGGGTCCCGGGGAGCTGTTTTTT; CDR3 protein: CASRHVQGMGPGELFF
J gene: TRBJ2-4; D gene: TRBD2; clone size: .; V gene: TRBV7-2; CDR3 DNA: TGTGCCAGCAGCTTATACGCGGGAGGTACCAGAAACATTCAGTACTTC; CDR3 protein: CASSLYAGGTRNIQYF
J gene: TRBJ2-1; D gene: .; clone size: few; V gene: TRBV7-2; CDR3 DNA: TGTGCCAGCAGCTCGGGACAAGCAAGGGGAAATGAGCAGTTCTTC; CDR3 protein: CASSSGQARGNEQFF
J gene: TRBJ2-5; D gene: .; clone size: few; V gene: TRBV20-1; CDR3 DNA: TGCAGTGCCCATAGGGGCAGACAAGAGACCCAGTACTTC; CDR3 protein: CSAHRGRQETQYF
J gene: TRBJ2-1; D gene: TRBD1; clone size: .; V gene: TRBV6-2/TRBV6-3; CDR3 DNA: TGTGCCAGCAGTTACACCCTCGACAGGGAGTGGTACAATGAGCAGTTCTTC; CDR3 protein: CASSYTLDREWYNEQFF
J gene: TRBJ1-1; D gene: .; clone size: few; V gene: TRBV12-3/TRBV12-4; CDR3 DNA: TGTGCCAGCAGCTTTAGGGTCCAGGACACTGAAGCTTTCTTT; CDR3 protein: CASSFRVQDTEAFF
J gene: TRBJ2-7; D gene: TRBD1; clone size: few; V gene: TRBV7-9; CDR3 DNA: TGTGCCAGCAGCCGGCCGACAGGGGCGGCTTCGGGCGAGCAGTACTTC; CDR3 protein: CASSRPTGAASGEQYF
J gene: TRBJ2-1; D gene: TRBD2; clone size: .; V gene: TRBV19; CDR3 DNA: TGTGCCAGTAGTACGTTTAGCGGGAGATCGTACAATGAGCAGTTCTTC; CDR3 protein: CASSTFSGRSYNEQFF